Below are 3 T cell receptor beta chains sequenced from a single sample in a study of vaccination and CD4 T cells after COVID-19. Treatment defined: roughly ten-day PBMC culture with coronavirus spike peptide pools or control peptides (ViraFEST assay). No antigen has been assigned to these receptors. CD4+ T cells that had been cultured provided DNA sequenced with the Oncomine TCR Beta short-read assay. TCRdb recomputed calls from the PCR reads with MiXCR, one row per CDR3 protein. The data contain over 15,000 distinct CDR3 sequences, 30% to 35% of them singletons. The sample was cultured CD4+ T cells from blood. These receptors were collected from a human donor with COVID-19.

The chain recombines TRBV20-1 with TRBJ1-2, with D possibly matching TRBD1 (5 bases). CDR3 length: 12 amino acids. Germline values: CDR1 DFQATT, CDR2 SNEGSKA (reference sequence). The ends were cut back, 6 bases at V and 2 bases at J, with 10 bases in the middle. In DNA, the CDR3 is TGCAGTGCCACGACAGAAAACTATGGCTACACCTTC. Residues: CSATTENYGYTF.

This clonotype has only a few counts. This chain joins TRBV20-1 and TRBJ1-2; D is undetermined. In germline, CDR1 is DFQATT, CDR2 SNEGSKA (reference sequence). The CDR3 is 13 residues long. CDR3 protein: CSALAVTNYGYTF. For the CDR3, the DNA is TGCAGCGCGCTGGCGGTCACTAACTATGGCTACACCTTC.

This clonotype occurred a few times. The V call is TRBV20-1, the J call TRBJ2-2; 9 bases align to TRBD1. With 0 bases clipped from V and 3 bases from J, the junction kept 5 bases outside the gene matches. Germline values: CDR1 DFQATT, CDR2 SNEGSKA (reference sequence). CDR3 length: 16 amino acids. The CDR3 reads CSARDFRQGDTGELFF. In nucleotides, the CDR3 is TGCAGTGCTAGAGATTTTCGACAGGGGGACACCGGGGAGCTGTTTTTT.